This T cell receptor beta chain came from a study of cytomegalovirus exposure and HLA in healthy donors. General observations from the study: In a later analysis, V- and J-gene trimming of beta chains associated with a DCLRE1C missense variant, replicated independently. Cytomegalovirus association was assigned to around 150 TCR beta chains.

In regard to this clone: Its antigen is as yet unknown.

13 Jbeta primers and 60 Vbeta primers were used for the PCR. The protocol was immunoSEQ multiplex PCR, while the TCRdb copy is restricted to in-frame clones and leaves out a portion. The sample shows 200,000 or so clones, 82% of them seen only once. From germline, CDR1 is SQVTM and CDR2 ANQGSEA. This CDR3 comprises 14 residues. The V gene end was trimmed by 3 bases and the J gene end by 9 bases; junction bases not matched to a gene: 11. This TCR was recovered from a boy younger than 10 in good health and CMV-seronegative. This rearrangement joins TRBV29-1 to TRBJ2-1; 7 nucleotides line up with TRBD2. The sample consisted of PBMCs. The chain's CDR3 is CSVERRRGNTEQFF. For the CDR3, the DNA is TGCAGCGTTGAGAGACGGCGGGGGAACACTGAGCAGTTCTTC.